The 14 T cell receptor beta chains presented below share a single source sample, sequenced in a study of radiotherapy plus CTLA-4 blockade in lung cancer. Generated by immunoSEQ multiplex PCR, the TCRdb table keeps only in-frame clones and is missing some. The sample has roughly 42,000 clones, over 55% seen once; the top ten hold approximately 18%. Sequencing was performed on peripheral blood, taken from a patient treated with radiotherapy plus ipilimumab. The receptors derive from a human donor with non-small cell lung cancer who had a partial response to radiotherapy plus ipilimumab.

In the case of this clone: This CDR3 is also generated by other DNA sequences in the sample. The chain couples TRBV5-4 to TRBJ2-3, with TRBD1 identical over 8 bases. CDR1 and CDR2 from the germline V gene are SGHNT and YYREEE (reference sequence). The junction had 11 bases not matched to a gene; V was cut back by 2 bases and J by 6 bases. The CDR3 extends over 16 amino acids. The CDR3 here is CASSFPGGASGDTQYF. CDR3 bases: TGTGCCAGCAGCTTTCCAGGGGGCGCCTCGGGGGATACGCAGTATTTT.

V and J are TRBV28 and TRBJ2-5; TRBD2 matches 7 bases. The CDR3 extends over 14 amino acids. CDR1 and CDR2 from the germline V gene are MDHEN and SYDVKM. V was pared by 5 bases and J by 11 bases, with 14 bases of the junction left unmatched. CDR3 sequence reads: CASSMWLAAGEQYF. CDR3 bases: TGTGCCAGCAGTATGTGGTTAGCGGCGGGGGAGCAGTACTTC.

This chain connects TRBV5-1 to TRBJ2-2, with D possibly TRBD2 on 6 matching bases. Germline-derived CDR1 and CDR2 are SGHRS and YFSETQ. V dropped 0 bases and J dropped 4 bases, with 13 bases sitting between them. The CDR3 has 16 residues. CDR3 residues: CASSLGRAGFTGELFF. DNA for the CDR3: TGCGCCAGCAGCTTGGGTAGGGCGGGATTCACCGGGGAGCTGTTTTTT.

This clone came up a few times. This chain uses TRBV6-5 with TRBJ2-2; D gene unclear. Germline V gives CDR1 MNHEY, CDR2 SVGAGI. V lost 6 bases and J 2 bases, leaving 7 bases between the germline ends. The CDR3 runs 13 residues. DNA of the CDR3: TGTGCCAGCAGCCGCACTAACACCGGGGAGCTGTTTTTT. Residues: CASSRTNTGELFF.

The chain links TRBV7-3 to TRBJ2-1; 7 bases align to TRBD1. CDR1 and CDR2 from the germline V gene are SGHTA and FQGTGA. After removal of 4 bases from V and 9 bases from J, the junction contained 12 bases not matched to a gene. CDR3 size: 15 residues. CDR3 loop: CASSSREGARSEQFF. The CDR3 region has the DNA TGTGCCAGCAGCTCCAGAGAGGGGGCGCGGAGTGAGCAGTTCTTC.

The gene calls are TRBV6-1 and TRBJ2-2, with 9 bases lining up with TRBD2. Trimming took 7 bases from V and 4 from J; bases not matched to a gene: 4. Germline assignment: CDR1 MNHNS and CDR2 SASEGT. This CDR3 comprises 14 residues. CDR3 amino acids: CASKLAGTTGELFF. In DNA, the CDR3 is TGTGCCAGCAAGCTAGCGGGGACCACCGGGGAGCTGTTTTTT.

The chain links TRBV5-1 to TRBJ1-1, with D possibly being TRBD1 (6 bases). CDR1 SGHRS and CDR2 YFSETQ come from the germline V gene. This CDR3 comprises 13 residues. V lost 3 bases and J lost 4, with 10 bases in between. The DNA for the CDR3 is TGCGCCAGCAGCTCTCAGGGGACCACTGAAGCTTTCTTT. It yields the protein CASSSQGTTEAFF.

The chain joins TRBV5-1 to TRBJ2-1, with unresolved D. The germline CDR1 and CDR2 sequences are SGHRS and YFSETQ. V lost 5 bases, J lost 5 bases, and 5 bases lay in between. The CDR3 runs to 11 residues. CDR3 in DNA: TGCGCCAGCAGTTATAACAATGAGCAGTTCTTC. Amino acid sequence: CASSYNNEQFF.

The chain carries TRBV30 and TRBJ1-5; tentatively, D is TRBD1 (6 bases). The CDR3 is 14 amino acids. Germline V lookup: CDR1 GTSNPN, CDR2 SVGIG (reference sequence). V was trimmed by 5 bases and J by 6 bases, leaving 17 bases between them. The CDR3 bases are TGTGCCTGGGGGGCTGGGGGCCAATCTCAGCCCCAGCATTTT. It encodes CAWGAGGQSQPQHF.

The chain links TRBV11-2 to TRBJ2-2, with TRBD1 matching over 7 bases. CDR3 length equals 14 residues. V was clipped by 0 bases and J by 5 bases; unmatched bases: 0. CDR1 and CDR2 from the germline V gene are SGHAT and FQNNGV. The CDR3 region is CASSLETGTGELFF. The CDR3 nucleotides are TGTGCCAGCAGCTTAGAGACAGGGACCGGGGAGCTGTTTTTT.

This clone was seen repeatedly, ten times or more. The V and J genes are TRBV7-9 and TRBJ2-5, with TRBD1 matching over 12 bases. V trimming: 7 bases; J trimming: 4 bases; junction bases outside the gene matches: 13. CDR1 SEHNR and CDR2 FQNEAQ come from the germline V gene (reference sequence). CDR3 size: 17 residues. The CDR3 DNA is TGTGCCAGCATCCTCGGGACGAGGGACAGGGGGCTAGAGACCCAGTACTTC. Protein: CASILGTRDRGLETQYF.

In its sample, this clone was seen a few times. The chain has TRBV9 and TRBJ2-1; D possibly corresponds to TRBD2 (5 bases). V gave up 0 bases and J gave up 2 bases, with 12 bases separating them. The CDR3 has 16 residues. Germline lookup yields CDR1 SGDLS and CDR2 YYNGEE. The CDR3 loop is CASSVDRGTTYNEQFF. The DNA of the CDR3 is TGTGCCAGCAGCGTAGATCGGGGTACCACCTACAATGAGCAGTTCTTC. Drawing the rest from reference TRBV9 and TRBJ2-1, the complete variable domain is DSGVTQTPKHLITATGQRVTLRCSPRSGDLSVYWYQQSLDQGLQFLIQYYNGEERAKGNILERFSAQQFPDLHSELNLSSLELGDSALYFCASSVDRGTTYNEQFFGPGTRLTVL.

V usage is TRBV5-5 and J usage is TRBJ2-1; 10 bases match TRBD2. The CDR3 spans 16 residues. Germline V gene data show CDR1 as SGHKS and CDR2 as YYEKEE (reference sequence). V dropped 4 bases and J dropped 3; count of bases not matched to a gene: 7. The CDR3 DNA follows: TGTGCCAGCAGCCTGGGACTAGCGCCAGGCTACAATGAGCAGTTCTTC. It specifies CASSLGLAPGYNEQFF.

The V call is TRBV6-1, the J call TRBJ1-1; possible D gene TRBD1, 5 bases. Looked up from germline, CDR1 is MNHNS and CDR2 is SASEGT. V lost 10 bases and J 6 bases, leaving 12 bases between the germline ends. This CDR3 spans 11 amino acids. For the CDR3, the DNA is TGTGCCACAAATGCGGGGGCTGAAGCTTTCTTT. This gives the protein CATNAGAEAFF.